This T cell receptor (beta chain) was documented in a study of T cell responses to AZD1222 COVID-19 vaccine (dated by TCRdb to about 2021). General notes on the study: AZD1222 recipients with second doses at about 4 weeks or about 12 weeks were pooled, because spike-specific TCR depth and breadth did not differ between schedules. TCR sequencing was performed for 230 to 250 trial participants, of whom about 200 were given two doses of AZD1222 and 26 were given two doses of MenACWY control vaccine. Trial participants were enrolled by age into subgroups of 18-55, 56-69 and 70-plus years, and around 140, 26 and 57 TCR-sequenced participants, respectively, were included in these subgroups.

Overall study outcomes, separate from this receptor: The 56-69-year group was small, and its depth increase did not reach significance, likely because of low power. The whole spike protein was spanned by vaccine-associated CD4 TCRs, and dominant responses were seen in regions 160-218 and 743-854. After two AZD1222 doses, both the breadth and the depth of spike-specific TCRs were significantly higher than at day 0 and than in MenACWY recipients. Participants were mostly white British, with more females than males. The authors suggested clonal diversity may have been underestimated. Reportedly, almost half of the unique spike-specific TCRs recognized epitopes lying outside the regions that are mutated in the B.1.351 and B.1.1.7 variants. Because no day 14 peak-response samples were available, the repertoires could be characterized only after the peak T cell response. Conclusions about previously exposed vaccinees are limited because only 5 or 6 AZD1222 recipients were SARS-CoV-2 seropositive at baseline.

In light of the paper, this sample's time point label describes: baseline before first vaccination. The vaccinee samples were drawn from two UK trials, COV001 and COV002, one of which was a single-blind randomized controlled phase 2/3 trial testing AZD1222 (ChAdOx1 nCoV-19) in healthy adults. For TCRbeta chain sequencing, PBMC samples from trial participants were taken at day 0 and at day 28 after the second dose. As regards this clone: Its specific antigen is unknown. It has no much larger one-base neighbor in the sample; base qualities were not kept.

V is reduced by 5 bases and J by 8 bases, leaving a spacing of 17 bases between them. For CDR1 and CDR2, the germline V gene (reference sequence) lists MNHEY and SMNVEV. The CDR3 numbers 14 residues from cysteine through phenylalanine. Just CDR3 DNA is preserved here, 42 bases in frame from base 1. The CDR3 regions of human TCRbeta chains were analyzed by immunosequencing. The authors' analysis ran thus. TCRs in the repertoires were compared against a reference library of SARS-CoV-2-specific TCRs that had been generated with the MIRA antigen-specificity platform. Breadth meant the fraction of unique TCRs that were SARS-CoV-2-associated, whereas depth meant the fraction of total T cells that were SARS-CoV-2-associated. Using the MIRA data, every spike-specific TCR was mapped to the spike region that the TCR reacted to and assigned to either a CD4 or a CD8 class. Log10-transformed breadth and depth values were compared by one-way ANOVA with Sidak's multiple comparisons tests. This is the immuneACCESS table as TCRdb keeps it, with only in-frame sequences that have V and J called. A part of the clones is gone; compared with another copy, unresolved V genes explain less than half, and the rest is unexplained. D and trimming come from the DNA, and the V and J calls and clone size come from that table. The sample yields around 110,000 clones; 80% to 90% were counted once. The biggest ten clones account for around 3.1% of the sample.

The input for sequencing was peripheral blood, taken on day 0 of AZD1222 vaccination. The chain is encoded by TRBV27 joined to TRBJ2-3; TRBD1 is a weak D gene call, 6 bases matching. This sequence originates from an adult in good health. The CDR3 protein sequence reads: CASSGVNIGGTQYF. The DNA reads TGTGCCAGCAGTGGTGTCAACATAGGGGGTACGCAGTATTTT.